This entry lists 21 T cell receptor beta chains sequenced from one sample in a study of beta chain features in type 1 diabetes. Study conclusions and caveats: In every one of the four CD4+ subsets, TCRB CDR3s were moderately but significantly shorter in Type 1 diabetes patients.

The sequenced template was cDNA made from the entire isolated RNA. Using immunoSEQ multiplex PCR, the repertoire was profiled, and TCRdb retains in-frame clones only, with some absent. This table holds 600,000 to 700,000 clones, roughly 12% found once. What these receptors recognize is not known. Material: naive CD4+ T cells from blood. Receptor source: a man aged 18 to 30 with type 1 diabetes.

This clone was seen a few times. One end of the junction varies from germline; a read error may be responsible. Other DNA sequences within the sample encode an identical CDR3. This sequence joins TRBV4-1 and TRBJ2-2; D not certain. Germline CDR1 reads MGHRA; CDR2 reads YSYEKL. The CDR3 loop spans 15 amino acids. This chain's CDR3 is CASSQPSPGTGELFF. CDR3 DNA sequence: TGTGCCAGCAGCCAACCCTCCCCAGGCACCGGGGAGCTGTTTTTT.

This clone was counted a few times. V and J are TRBV2 and TRBJ1-5; a weak D match, TRBD1 (5 bases). Trimming removed 2 bases from V and 0 bases from J, with 14 bases in between. This CDR3 is built from 17 residues. CDR1 and CDR2 (germline): SNHLY, FYNNEI. CDR3 DNA sequence: TGTGCCAGCAGTGAAAAGGGACCGGACAATAGCAATCAGCCCCAGCATTTT. It encodes CASSEKGPDNSNQPQHF. The full variable domain, in which reference TRBV2 and TRBJ1-5 provide the parts outside the CDR3, is EPEVTQTPSHQVTQMGQEVILRCVPISNHLYFYWYRQILGQKVEFLVSFYNNEISEKSEIFDDQFSVERPDGSNFTLKIRSTKLEDSAMYFCASSEKGPDNSNQPQHFGDGTRLSIL.

The chain joins TRBV14 to TRBJ2-7; D remains ambiguous. This CDR3 spans 12 amino acids. The germline V and J ends were trimmed by 3 bases and 12 bases, with 15 bases remaining between them. Germline CDR1 is SGHDN and CDR2 is FVKESK. For the CDR3, the DNA is TGTGCCAGCAGCCAGGGGATAACGAGTCCGTACTTC. Translated, it gives CASSQGITSPYF.

The rearrangement joins TRBV23-1 to TRBJ2-7, with 8 bases identical to TRBD1. TRBV23-1 is recorded as an ORF, its role being uncertain. V gave up 3 bases and J gave up 7 bases; unmatched junction bases: 5. The CDR3 is made up of 13 amino acids. DNA of the CDR3: TGCGCCAGCAGTCAGTGGGACAGGAATGAGCAGTACTTC. Translated, it gives CASSQWDRNEQYF.

This clone was counted a few times. The rearrangement joins TRBV4-1 to TRBJ2-5, with 9 bases that match TRBD1. Germline V gene sequence: CDR1 MGHRA, CDR2 YSYEKL. This CDR3 is 16 amino acids long. The J segment lost 2 bases and the V segment lost 4 bases, leaving 8 bases of the junction unmatched. The CDR3 here is CASSPGDRGYQETQYF. In nucleotides, the CDR3 is TGCGCCAGCAGCCCCGGCGACAGGGGGTATCAAGAGACCCAGTACTTC.

Remarks on this clone: Other nucleotide sequences from this sample produce the same CDR3. V usage is TRBV30 and J usage is TRBJ2-7; tentatively, D is TRBD1 or TRBD2 (5 bases each). This CDR3 comprises 12 residues. V was clipped by 0 bases and J by 5 bases, with 8 bases between them. The germline gives CDR1 GTSNPN, CDR2 SVGIG (reference sequence). Written as DNA, the CDR3 is TGTGCCTGGAGTGTACGAGGGGACGAGCAGTACTTC. Its protein product is CAWSVRGDEQYF.

This clone was picked up a small number of times. V usage is TRBV10-3 and J usage is TRBJ2-7; D is unresolved. V was cut by 3 bases and J by 5 bases, with 8 bases left in between. In germline, CDR1 is ENHRY, CDR2 SYGVKD. The length of the CDR3 is 12 residues. The CDR3 coding sequence is TGTGCCATCAGTGATCAAAGGAACGAGCAGTACTTC. This gives the protein CAISDQRNEQYF.

This clone was observed a handful of times. The J gene is TRBJ1-1, the V gene TRBV5-6, with D uncertain. V shed 1 base and J shed 6 bases, with 7 bases lying between them. Germline V lookup: CDR1 SGHDT, CDR2 YYEEEE. The CDR3 is made up of 12 amino acids. The CDR3 bases are TGTGCCAGCAGCTTGCCTGGGGCTGAAGCTTTCTTT. Translating gives CASSLPGAEAFF.

This clone was counted a few times. This sample also contains other DNA sequences that code for the same CDR3. J is TRBJ1-5 and V is TRBV30; weak D call: TRBD1 (5 bases). Germline V gene data show CDR1 as GTSNPN and CDR2 as SVGIG (reference sequence). This CDR3 spans 14 amino acids. V lost 1 base to trimming and J lost 1 base, with 8 bases between them. The CDR3 protein is CAWSAGGSNQPQHF. As DNA, the CDR3 is TGTGCCTGGAGTGCGGGGGGAAGCAATCAGCCCCAGCATTTT.

V gene TRBV6-5 combines with J gene TRBJ2-5, with 10 bases lining up with TRBD1. Unmatched junction bases numbered 8, after V lost 0 bases and J lost 7 bases. The germline gives CDR1 MNHEY, CDR2 SVGAGI. This CDR3 contains 16 residues. CDR3 loop: CASSYSSPGQGTTQYF. CDR3 in DNA: TGTGCCAGCAGTTACTCGTCTCCGGGACAGGGGACGACCCAGTACTTC.

V usage is TRBV7-2 and J usage is TRBJ1-6; TRBD1 matches 7 bases. With 3 bases clipped from V and 6 bases from J, the junction kept 14 bases outside the gene matches. This CDR3 has 18 residues. CDR1 and CDR2 (germline): SGHTA, FQGNSA. CDR3 protein: CASSFKLGRGESNSPLHF. The CDR3, as DNA: TGTGCCAGCAGCTTTAAGTTAGGCAGGGGGGAAAGTAATTCACCCCTCCACTTT.

This chain connects TRBV30 to TRBJ2-5; D not resolved. The CDR3 is 14 amino acids. CDR1 is GTSNPN and CDR2 is SVGIG in the germline V gene (reference sequence). V was clipped by 2 bases and J by 5 bases, with 15 bases between them. DNA for the CDR3: TGTGCCTGGAGTATCCGGGTAAGGCGGGAGACCCAGTACTTC. This sequence encodes CAWSIRVRRETQYF.

V gene TRBV30 combines with J gene TRBJ1-2, with a weak D call TRBD1 (6 bases). V was cut by 8 bases and J by 5 bases, with 12 bases left in between. Germline-derived CDR1 and CDR2 are GTSNPN and SVGIG (reference sequence). The CDR3 totals 11 residues. CDR3 amino acids: CANHRAYGYTF. The CDR3 nucleotides read TGTGCCAATCACAGGGCGTATGGCTACACCTTC.

The chain links TRBV19 to TRBJ2-2; D gene uncertain. V lost 4 bases and J 2 bases, leaving 5 bases between the germline ends. The CDR3 runs 13 residues. CDR1 LNHDA and CDR2 SQIVND come from the germline V gene (reference sequence). The CDR3 sequence: CASSTLNTGELFF. For the CDR3, the DNA is TGTGCCAGTAGTACCCTTAACACCGGGGAGCTGTTTTTT.

This clone was found a few times. The J gene is TRBJ1-1, the V gene TRBV7-9; TRBD1 agrees at 8 bases. Germline V CDR1 and CDR2: SEHNR, FQNEAQ (reference sequence). The junction had 8 bases not matched to a gene; V was cut back by 6 bases and J by 5 bases. This CDR3 has 14 amino acids. The CDR3: CASSLQTGETEAFF. CDR3 DNA: TGTGCCAGCAGTCTGCAGACAGGGGAAACTGAAGCTTTCTTT.

This clone was counted between two and nine times. The same CDR3 also results from other DNA sequences found in this sample. The chain uses TRBV29-1 and TRBJ1-1; 11 bases agree with TRBD1. J lost 0 bases, V lost 6 bases, and 3 bases had no gene match. Germline V gene sequence: CDR1 SQVTM, CDR2 ANQGSEA. This CDR3 region has 14 residues. This chain's CDR3 is CSVRTGGMNTEAFF. CDR3 DNA sequence: TGCAGCGTCAGGACAGGGGGCATGAACACTGAAGCTTTCTTT.

The chain employs TRBV19 and TRBJ1-2, with 10 bases matching TRBD1. With 5 bases clipped from V and 2 bases from J, the junction kept 5 bases outside the gene matches. Germline assignment: CDR1 LNHDA and CDR2 SQIVND (reference sequence). The CDR3 runs 15 residues. CDR3 sequence: CASSPGQGRNYGYTF. CDR3 DNA: TGTGCCAGTAGTCCGGGACAGGGGAGAAACTATGGCTACACCTTC.

The J gene is TRBJ1-1, the V gene TRBV14; D call uncertain. There are 17 residues in the CDR3. The germline gives CDR1 SGHDN, CDR2 FVKESK. Trimming stripped 0 bases from V and 1 base from J, with 15 bases between. Here the CDR3 reads CASSQDKGSWWNTEAFF. The CDR3 bases are TGTGCCAGCAGCCAAGATAAGGGTTCTTGGTGGAACACTGAAGCTTTCTTT.

CDR3 loop: CAISPPGQGSGYTF. The CDR3 nucleotides read TGTGCCATCAGTCCTCCGGGACAAGGTTCGGGCTACACCTTC. The chain joins TRBV10-3 to TRBJ1-2; a weak D match, TRBD1 (6 bases). V lost 5 bases and J lost 8, with 18 bases in between. CDR3 length: 14 residues. The germline V gene has CDR1 ENHRY and CDR2 SYGVKD.

This clone was detected a few times. The V gene is TRBV27, the J gene TRBJ2-2, with 8 bases matching TRBD1. The germline V gene has CDR1 MNHEY and CDR2 SMNVEV (reference sequence). CDR3 length: 16 amino acids. The J segment lost 5 bases and the V segment lost 0 bases, leaving 5 bases of the junction unmatched. CDR3 DNA: TGTGCCAGCAGTTTATCAGGGACAGGACAGACCGGGGAGCTGTTTTTT. It encodes CASSLSGTGQTGELFF.

A few counts support this clone. CDR3 nucleotide sequence: TGTGCCAGCAGTGAATCAGGCTTCTCCCAGCCCCAGCATTTT. Its protein is CASSESGFSQPQHF. The chain carries TRBV25-1 and TRBJ1-5; D is unclear. This CDR3 has 14 amino acids. The germline CDR1 and CDR2 sequences are MGHDK and SYGVNS. The germline V and J ends were trimmed by 1 base and 7 bases, with 11 bases remaining between them.